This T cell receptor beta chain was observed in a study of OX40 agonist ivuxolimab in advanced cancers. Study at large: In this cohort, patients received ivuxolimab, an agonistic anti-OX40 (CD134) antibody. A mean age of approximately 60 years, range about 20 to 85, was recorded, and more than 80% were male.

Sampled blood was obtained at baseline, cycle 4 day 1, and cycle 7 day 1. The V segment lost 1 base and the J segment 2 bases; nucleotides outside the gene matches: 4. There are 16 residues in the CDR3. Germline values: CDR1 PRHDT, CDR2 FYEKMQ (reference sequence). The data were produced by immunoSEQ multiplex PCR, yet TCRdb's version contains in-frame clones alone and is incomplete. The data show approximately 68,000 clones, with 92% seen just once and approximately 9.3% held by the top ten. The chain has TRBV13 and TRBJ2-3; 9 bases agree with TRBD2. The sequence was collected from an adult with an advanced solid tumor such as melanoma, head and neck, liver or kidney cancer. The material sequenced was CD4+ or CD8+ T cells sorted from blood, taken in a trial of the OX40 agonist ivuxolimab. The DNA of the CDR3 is TGTGCCAGCAGCTTAGTCGCTAGCGGGGTCACAGATACGCAGTATTTT. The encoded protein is CASSLVASGVTDTQYF.